The 11 T cell receptor beta chains reported below all come from one sample, sequenced in a study of T-cell reconstitution after alpha-beta-depleted transplantation in children. As it was prepared, the TCRbeta library received unique molecular identifiers. TCRdb reprocessed the PCR reads via MiXCR and lists one record per CDR3 protein. The repertoire has approximately 220,000 distinct CDR3 sequences, approximately 17% of them found once; the top ten carry about 41%. This specimen was PBMCs, mostly from graft donor cells, taken 360 days after TCRalphabeta/CD19-depleted stem cell transplant. These TCRs come from a male patient aged 2-15 years who had a stem cell transplant for acute lymphoblastic leukemia, so the T cells may come from the graft donor.

Only a few counts were recorded for this clonotype. The V and J genes are TRBV5-1 and TRBJ1-1; no definite D call. Germline lookup yields CDR1 SGHRS and CDR2 YFSETQ. The CDR3 length is 16 residues. V was cut by 4 bases and J by 0 bases, with 16 bases left in between. The CDR3 here is CASSRGGVNLNTEAFF. The CDR3 region has the DNA TGCGCCAGCAGCCGAGGCGGGGTAAACTTGAACACTGAAGCTTTCTTT.

V usage is TRBV6-6 and J usage is TRBJ2-7, with D perhaps TRBD2 (5 bases). The CDR3 sequence is 13 residues long. Trimming stripped 6 bases from V and 3 bases from J, with 12 bases between. Germline V lookup: CDR1 MNHNY, CDR2 SVGAGI (reference sequence). The CDR3 nucleotides read TGTGCCAGCAGCCAGCCGGGGATCTACGAGCAGTACTTC. The encoded protein is CASSQPGIYEQYF.

This clonotype was found a few times. The chain has TRBV12-3 or TRBV12-4 and TRBJ1-6, with D unclear. Trimming shortened V by 7 bases and J by 10 bases, and 17 bases separated the two germline ends. The CDR3 covers 14 residues. In nucleotides, the CDR3 is TGTGCCAGCAAACGCCGGGTATTCGGCTCACCCCTCCACTTT. This gives the protein CASKRRVFGSPLHF.

This clonotype was seen only a few times. This chain uses TRBV5-1 with TRBJ2-7; the match to TRBD1 covers 8 bases. The length of the CDR3 is 14 residues. V was clipped by 4 bases and J by 4 bases; unmatched bases: 7. CDR1 and CDR2 from the germline V gene are SGHRS and YFSETQ. CDR3 nucleotides: TGCGCCAGCAGCAAACCGGGACAGGATTACGAGCAGTACTTC. Amino acids: CASSKPGQDYEQYF.

CDR3 residues: CASSSFAGWNEKLFF. The CDR3 DNA follows: TGTGCCAGCAGTTCATTTGCAGGATGGAACGAAAAACTGTTTTTT. This chain links TRBV12-3 or TRBV12-4 with TRBJ1-4; D gene unclear. There are 15 residues in the CDR3. Trimming took 4 bases from V and 8 from J, leaving 17 bases between them.

V is TRBV7-6 and J is TRBJ1-1; 8 nucleotides line up with TRBD1. V gave up 5 bases and J gave up 3 bases; unmatched junction bases: 8. The CDR3 length is 15 residues. The germline V gene encodes CDR1 SGHVS and CDR2 FNYEAQ. In DNA, the CDR3 is TGTGCCAGCAGCGCACCAGGGGGCCTCTACACTGAAGCTTTCTTT. Translation gives CASSAPGGLYTEAFF.

V and J are TRBV7-2 and TRBJ1-3; tentative D call: TRBD1 (5 bases). CDR1 and CDR2 from the germline V gene are SGHTA and FQGNSA. The CDR3 is 17 amino acids. V shed 2 bases and J shed 4 bases, with 18 bases lying between them. In DNA form, the CDR3 reads TGTGCCAGCAGCTTATATACAGGCGGGCCCTCCGGAAACACCATATATTTT. Amino acids: CASSLYTGGPSGNTIYF. The whole variable domain, remainder taken from reference TRBV7-2 and TRBJ1-3, is GAGVSQSPSNKVTEKGKDVELRCDPISGHTALYWYRQSLGQGLEFLIYFQGNSAPDKSGLPSDRFSAERTGGSVSTLTIQRTQQEDSAVYLCASSLYTGGPSGNTIYFGEGSWLTVV.

Many counts were recorded for this clonotype. The chain combines TRBV2 with TRBJ2-3, with D perhaps TRBD1 (5 bases). The CDR3 has 14 amino acids. V lost 2 bases, J lost 2 bases, and 8 bases lay in between. Germline CDR1 reads SNHLY; CDR2 reads FYNNEI. CDR3 region: CASSEQGSTDTQYF. CDR3 in DNA: TGTGCCAGCAGTGAACAGGGATCCACAGATACGCAGTATTTT.

This clonotype showed up just a few times. The genes are TRBV15 and TRBJ1-6; no reliable D call. This CDR3 has 14 residues. The germline V and J ends were trimmed by 0 bases and 7 bases, with 7 bases remaining between them. Germline V CDR1 and CDR2: LNHNV, YYDKDF (reference sequence). The CDR3 DNA sequence: TGTGCCACCAGCAGAGATATGGGAAATTCACCCCTCCACTTT. Translating it yields CATSRDMGNSPLHF.

This chain links TRBV7-9 with TRBJ1-1; no reliable D call. There are 13 residues in the CDR3. Trimming removed 1 base at V and 5 bases at J, with 8 bases between. Germline values: CDR1 SEHNR, CDR2 FQNEAQ (reference sequence). The CDR3 bases are TGTGCCAGCAGCTTAGATCGGGTTACTGAAGCTTTCTTT. It translates to CASSLDRVTEAFF. Together with reference TRBV7-9 and TRBJ1-1, the CDR3 gives the full variable domain: DTGVSQNPRHKITKRGQNVTFRCDPISEHNRLYWYRQTLGQGPEFLTYFQNEAQLEKSRLLSDRFSAERPKGSFSTLEIQRTEQGDSAMYLCASSLDRVTEAFFGQGTRLTVV.

V gene TRBV4-3 combines with J gene TRBJ2-7, with D tentatively TRBD2 (5 bases). CDR1 and CDR2 from the germline V gene are LGHNA and YSLEER. This CDR3 is built from 16 residues. V was trimmed by 0 bases and J by 4 bases, leaving 16 bases between them. The CDR3 sequence is CASSQDLAAGGYEQYF. The CDR3 DNA is TGCGCCAGCAGCCAAGATTTAGCCGCGGGCGGGTACGAGCAGTACTTC.